This T cell receptor beta chain was identified in a study of regulatory T cells in long-lasting Graves disease. Study findings and constraints: Persistent disease preferred TRBV28, TRBJ1-2 and TRBJ2-5.

Germline lookup yields CDR1 MDHEN and CDR2 SYDVKM. With 5 bases removed from V and 1 base from J, the gap between germline ends came to 18 bases. The CDR3 runs 16 residues. Documented time point: newly diagnosed GD, antithyroid drugs for less than 3 months. RNA extracted from PBMCs served as the sequencing template. This clonotype was observed at least ten times. The antigen is unknown. Arm-PCR of CDR3 regions and iRepertoire HTBI primers were the basis on which TCR beta libraries were built. A single record per CDR3 protein comes from TCRdb applying MiXCR to the multiplex PCR reads. In the table there are over 450,000 distinct CDR3 sequences, about 12% of which are singletons. These data were likewise used in another study, on T cells in Graves' hyperthyroidism and ophthalmopathy. That report adds: Those with hyperthyroidism were 18 to 65 years old, newly diagnosed, and ill for under 2 months. Most thyroid-expanded clonotypes above 0.001 were also found in blood.

Here the sequenced sample was peripheral blood mononuclear cells (PBMCs), taken at new diagnosis, from a patient treated with antithyroid drugs. The J gene is TRBJ2-7, the V gene TRBV28; the D call may be TRBD1 or TRBD2 (5 bases each). This TCR came from a woman in her twenties or thirties with Graves disease. CDR3: CASSSIGMGDSYEQYF. The CDR3 nucleotides read TGTGCCAGCAGTAGTATAGGAATGGGGGATTCCTACGAGCAGTACTTC.